These 12 T cell receptor beta chains came from one sample sequenced in a study of Graves' ophthalmopathy and Graves' hyperthyroidism. RNA transcripts were the template, and TCR beta CDR3 regions were amplified from them. RT-PCR with HTBI primers came first, then second-round multiplex PCR. TCRdb fed the multiplex PCR reads into MiXCR, producing one record per CDR3 protein. The sample contains a few hundred thousand distinct CDR3 sequences, roughly a fifth of which appear only once. The material sequenced was peripheral blood. All receptors derive from a woman between 50 and 59 years old with Graves' ophthalmopathy.

This clonotype was counted at least ten times. This chain joins TRBV12-3 or TRBV12-4 and TRBJ1-2, with D unclear. V shed 5 bases and J shed 3 bases, with 7 bases lying between them. CDR3 length: 12 residues. The CDR3 DNA reads TGTGCCAGCAGTCTAGTGGACTATGGCTACACCTTC. This sequence encodes CASSLVDYGYTF.

In this sample, this clonotype turned up many times. This sequence joins TRBV5-1 and TRBJ2-5; D perhaps matches TRBD1 (5 bases). Germline-derived CDR1 and CDR2 are SGHRS and YFSETQ. The V gene lost 3 bases and the J gene lost 0 bases, with 9 bases spanning the gap. The CDR3 runs to 14 residues. CDR3 amino acids: CASSSYRNQETQYF. CDR3 in DNA: TGCGCCAGCAGCTCCTACAGGAACCAAGAGACCCAGTACTTC. The whole variable domain, filled in from reference TRBV5-1 and TRBJ2-5, reads KAGVTQTPRYLIKTRGQQVTLSCSPISGHRSVSWYQQTPGQGLQFLFEYFSETQRNKGNFPGRFSGRQFSNSRSEMNVSTLELGDSALYLCASSSYRNQETQYFGPGTRLLVL.

This clonotype was observed a few times. V and J are TRBV3-1 and TRBJ1-1; D not certain. This CDR3 region has 13 residues. Germline V gives CDR1 LGHDT, CDR2 YNNKEL (reference sequence). Between the trimmed V and J ends, which lost 0 bases and 3 bases, there was a span of 5 bases. The CDR3 is CASSQDVDTEAFF. The CDR3 DNA follows: TGTGCCAGCAGCCAAGATGTAGACACTGAAGCTTTCTTT.

This clonotype was recorded at least ten times. The rearrangement uses TRBV2 and TRBJ1-5; 12 nucleotides line up with TRBD1. The CDR3 is made up of 14 amino acids. Unmatched junction bases numbered 5, after V lost 7 bases and J lost 7 bases. Germline V gene data show CDR1 as SNHLY and CDR2 as FYNNEI. CDR3: CASTGTGGVQPQHF. For the CDR3, the DNA is TGTGCCAGCACCGGGACAGGGGGCGTCCAGCCCCAGCATTTT.

This clonotype was found many times. The chain is built from TRBV9 and TRBJ2-2; TRBD1 or TRBD2 may be the D gene (5 bases each). The CDR3 extends over 17 amino acids. Trimming shortened V by 4 bases and J by 5 bases, and 21 bases separated the two germline ends. Germline V gene sequence: CDR1 SGDLS, CDR2 YYNGEE. The CDR3 DNA reads as TGTGCCAGCAGCCTCGACCCCCCCGGGACCGTAACCGGGGAGCTGTTTTTT. This translates into CASSLDPPGTVTGELFF.

This clonotype was counted at least ten times. The chain employs TRBV20-1 and TRBJ2-2; 10 nucleotides align to TRBD2. The CDR3 covers 16 residues. CDR1 and CDR2 (germline): DFQATT, SNEGSKA (reference sequence). Trimming cost V 6 bases and J 5 bases; bases outside gene matches: 12. CDR3 sequence: CSAQTSGEGKTGELFF. In nucleotides, the CDR3 is TGCAGTGCCCAAACTAGCGGGGAAGGAAAGACCGGGGAGCTGTTTTTT.

V is TRBV19 and J is TRBJ2-4; D is possibly TRBD2 (5 bases). Germline V lookup: CDR1 LNHDA, CDR2 SQIVND (reference sequence). Trimming removed 3 bases at V and 0 bases at J, with 33 bases between. The length of the CDR3 is 23 residues. The CDR3 region has the DNA TGTGCCAGTAGTATGAAAGGACCCATTCGAGGGAGAACCTCCCTCCTAGCCAAAAACATTCAGTACTTC. Its protein product is CASSMKGPIRGRTSLLAKNIQYF.

The V call is TRBV19, the J call TRBJ2-7; D assignment may be TRBD1 or TRBD2 (5 bases each). CDR1 and CDR2 (germline): LNHDA, SQIVND (reference sequence). CDR3 length: 12 amino acids. CDR3 loop: CATRDGAYEQYF. CDR3 DNA sequence: TGTGCTACGAGGGACGGAGCCTACGAGCAGTACTTC.

The V and J genes are TRBV20-1 and TRBJ2-2; 7 nucleotides align to TRBD1. Trimming took 6 bases from V and 2 from J; bases not matched to a gene: 3. The CDR3 totals 13 residues. Germline-derived CDR1 and CDR2 are DFQATT and SNEGSKA (reference sequence). The CDR3 sequence: CSAQGENTGELFF. CDR3 in DNA: TGCAGTGCCCAGGGGGAAAACACCGGGGAGCTGTTTTTT.

The chain is built from TRBV20-1 and TRBJ2-7; the D call may be TRBD1 or TRBD2 (5 bases each). This CDR3 region has 11 residues. Trimming removed 6 bases at V and 7 bases at J, with 13 bases between. Germline values: CDR1 DFQATT, CDR2 SNEGSKA (reference sequence). The CDR3 DNA reads as TGCAGTGCAAGGTCGGGGCCAGAGCAGTACTTC. Translating it yields CSARSGPEQYF.

This clonotype appeared many times. The CDR3 is CSAQKGAVTGELFF. In DNA form, the CDR3 reads TGCAGTGCTCAAAAGGGGGCCGTCACCGGGGAGCTGTTTTTT. The chain links TRBV20-1 to TRBJ2-2, with TRBD1 matching 7 bases. V lost 5 bases, J lost 4 bases, and 7 bases stayed unmatched. The CDR3 is made up of 14 amino acids. The germline V gene encodes CDR1 DFQATT and CDR2 SNEGSKA (reference sequence).

The CDR3 coding sequence is TGTGCCACGTCCGGGGAGGTCAGCGAGCAGTACTTC. It translates to CATSGEVSEQYF. The chain uses TRBV10-3 and TRBJ2-7; tentative D call: TRBD2 (6 bases). V lost 10 bases to trimming and J lost 6 bases, with 16 bases between them. Looked up from germline, CDR1 is ENHRY and CDR2 is SYGVKD. The CDR3 has 12 amino acids.